Presented here are 15 T cell receptor beta chains from one specimen sequenced in a study of CD8 T cells in Susac syndrome. The RNA, roughly 0.5 to 1 ug, was put through reverse transcription using random hexamers. TCRdb processed the immunoSEQ multiplex PCR reads anew with MiXCR; each CDR3 protein has one entry. The top ten hold 0.08% to 0.11% of the sample, which has about 240,000 distinct CDR3 sequences, 90% to 97% seen once. The specimen was CD4+ T cells from PBMCs. The receptor set was obtained from a human donor with Susac syndrome.

This clonotype has just one count. This rearrangement joins TRBV5-4 to TRBJ2-7; 11 nucleotides line up with TRBD2. The germline V gene encodes CDR1 SGHNT and CDR2 YYREEE (reference sequence). V was clipped by 4 bases and J by 4 bases; unmatched bases: 7. The CDR3 has 15 amino acids. The CDR3 loop is CASSIRTSGRYEQYF. The CDR3 bases are TGTGCCAGCAGCATACGGACTAGCGGGCGTTACGAGCAGTACTTC.

The rearrangement joins TRBV20-1 to TRBJ2-5, with 7 bases identical to TRBD2. The trim removed 3 bases at V and 5 bases at J, leaving 12 bases unmatched. There are 15 residues in the CDR3. Per germline, CDR1 DFQATT and CDR2 SNEGSKA (reference sequence). This chain's CDR3 is CSARGDSGSEETQYF. CDR3 sequence (DNA): TGCAGTGCTAGGGGGGATAGCGGGTCGGAGGAGACCCAGTACTTC.

The chain employs TRBV5-6 and TRBJ2-2, with 10 positions matching TRBD1. CDR1 and CDR2 from the germline V gene are SGHDT and YYEEEE. The CDR3 is made up of 16 amino acids. V trimming: 2 bases; J trimming: 5 bases; junction bases outside the gene matches: 6. The CDR3 here is CASSFDRGRLTGELFF. The CDR3 DNA sequence: TGTGCCAGCAGCTTCGACAGGGGGCGTTTAACCGGGGAGCTGTTTTTT.

The V gene is TRBV5-6, the J gene TRBJ2-1; 12 nucleotides match TRBD2. J lost 10 bases, V lost 0 bases, and 5 bases had no gene match. Germline CDR1 and CDR2: SGHDT and YYEEEE. The CDR3 runs to 15 residues. The CDR3, as DNA: TGTGCCAGCAGCTTGGCTAGCGGGAGGGCCCTAGAGCAGTTCTTC. It codes for CASSLASGRALEQFF.

This clonotype was detected once. V is TRBV20-1 and J is TRBJ2-5; TRBD1 matches at 8 bases. With V trimmed by 5 bases and J by 5 bases, 4 bases remained unmatched. Germline CDR1 DFQATT, CDR2 SNEGSKA (reference sequence). There are 12 residues in the CDR3. The CDR3 spells CSALGQGETQYF. In nucleotides, the CDR3 is TGCAGTGCTCTTGGACAGGGCGAGACCCAGTACTTC.

The chain uses TRBV11-2 and TRBJ1-1; D ambiguous. Germline V gene sequence: CDR1 SGHAT, CDR2 FQNNGV. The V end lost 0 bases, the J end lost 9 bases, and 11 bases lay between the germline ends. This CDR3 is 13 amino acids long. The CDR3, as DNA: TGTGCCAGCAGCTTAGATGGGCCCACAAAAGCTTTCTTT. Translated: CASSLDGPTKAFF.

The chain joins TRBV12-3 or TRBV12-4 to TRBJ2-2, with TRBD2 identical over 7 bases. The CDR3 contains 15 residues. Trimming removed 4 bases from V and 2 bases from J; junction bases left unmatched: 4. For the CDR3, the DNA is TGTGCCAGCAGTTACCAGCGGGGTAACACCGGGGAGCTGTTTTTT. Amino acid sequence: CASSYQRGNTGELFF.

As DNA, the CDR3 is TGTGCCAGCAGCCTCAATGGAGGCGGTGGCCAGCCCCAGCATTTT. It specifies CASSLNGGGGQPQHF. The gene calls are TRBV12-3 or TRBV12-4 and TRBJ1-5; D is undetermined. Trimming removed 6 bases from V and 7 bases from J, with 19 bases in between. The CDR3 length is 15 residues.

This chain connects TRBV2 to TRBJ2-7; D call uncertain. CDR1 SNHLY and CDR2 FYNNEI come from the germline V gene. This CDR3 comprises 18 residues. Trimming took 3 bases from V and 0 from J, leaving 21 bases between them. CDR3 in amino acids: CASSDFLSTFRSSYEQYF. CDR3 DNA: TGTGCCAGCAGTGATTTCCTTTCCACTTTTAGGAGCTCCTACGAGCAGTACTTC.

The chain uses TRBV6-1 and TRBJ2-3; D gene unclear. CDR1 and CDR2 (germline): MNHNS, SASEGT. V gave up 2 bases and J gave up 4 bases, with 7 bases separating them. The CDR3 is 13 amino acids. This CDR3 reads CASSEIDPDTQYF. Here the CDR3 DNA reads TGTGCCAGCAGTGAAATCGACCCAGATACGCAGTATTTT.

The rearrangement uses TRBV27 and TRBJ1-2; TRBD1 aligns across 9 bases. Germline V gene lookup returns CDR1 MNHEY and CDR2 SMNVEV (reference sequence). This CDR3 region has 16 residues. V lost 10 bases and J lost 8; bases outside the gene matches: 20. CDR3 nucleotides: TGTGCCACCCAGAATAGCCCACAGGGGGCCATGGGAGGCTACACCTTC. It codes for CATQNSPQGAMGGYTF.

The chain is built from TRBV21-1 and TRBJ2-1; TRBD2 is the table's D call, not checked against the DNA. TRBV21-1 is a recognized pseudogene. The CDR3 extends over 16 amino acids. For the CDR3, the DNA is TGTGCCAGCAAGCTGCCCGGGACTAGCTTGGACCATGAGCAGTTCTTC. It translates to CASKLPGTSLDHEQFF.

This chain links TRBV30 with TRBJ1-5, with 12 bases lining up with TRBD1. Germline assignment: CDR1 GTSNPN and CDR2 SVGIG (reference sequence). This CDR3 is 17 amino acids long. V dropped 0 bases and J dropped 6; count of bases not matched to a gene: 9. The DNA for the CDR3 is TGTGCCTGGAGTGTAGAAACTGGGACAGGGGGCCGTCAGCCCCAGCATTTT. It translates to CAWSVETGTGGRQPQHF.

The chain employs TRBV12-5 and TRBJ2-7; D is perhaps TRBD2 (6 bases). Germline loops: CDR1 LGHNT, CDR2 FRNRAP. Trimming stripped 5 bases from V and 4 bases from J, with 24 bases between. This CDR3 has 17 amino acids. In DNA, the CDR3 is TGTGCTAGTGGTCCTCTGGACTATCCGGAGGTAGGGTACGAGCAGTACTTC. The encoded protein is CASGPLDYPEVGYEQYF.

This sequence joins TRBV11-2 and TRBJ2-7; tentatively, D is TRBD2 (6 bases). This CDR3 is built from 16 residues. The germline V gene encodes CDR1 SGHAT and CDR2 FQNNGV. V lost 3 bases to trimming and J lost 2 bases, with 17 bases between them. CDR3 coding DNA: TGTGCCAGCAGCTTTGGGGCGGGGAGTAGAGCCTACGAGCAGTACTTC. It specifies CASSFGAGSRAYEQYF.